This T cell receptor (beta chain) was captured in a study of beta chain features in type 1 diabetes. Using CD45RO/CCR7/CD25/CD127/CD95/CD27, CD4+ naive, central memory, regulatory and stem cell-like memory cells were sorted. Study-wide findings and caveats: Fewer insertions but more deletions were seen at VDJ junctions in type 1 diabetes patients. Within patients, naive, central memory and Treg TCRB repertoires seemed more similar than within healthy donors. The influence of HLA type on TCRB rearrangement stayed undetermined. Significant though moderate, a shortening of TCRB CDR3s appeared in all four CD4+ subsets of Type 1 diabetes patients.

V shed 1 base and J shed 7 bases, with 14 bases lying between them. The CDR3 sequence is 15 residues long. The germline V gene has CDR1 ENHRY and CDR2 SYGVKD. The sequenced template was cDNA made from the entire isolated RNA. Profiled with immunoSEQ multiplex PCR; TCRdb holds only in-frame clones, not every one. The sample contains 680,000 or so clones, around 15% of which appear only once. This clone was counted many times. Its antigen is currently unknown. The clonotype originates from a man aged 18 to 35 with type 1 diabetes. The V call is TRBV10-3, the J call TRBJ2-1; tentative D call: TRBD2 (6 bases). Material for sequencing was naive CD4+ T cells from blood. The CDR3 coding sequence is TGTGCCATCAGTGAGTTATCCGGGGGAGGTAATGAGCAGTTCTTC. It codes for CAISELSGGGNEQFF.